A single T cell receptor (beta chain) is shown here with its context. Its antigen remains unidentified. Without the conserved terminal phenylalanine or tryptophan, this CDR3 likely stems from a read error. PCR amplification relied on 60 Vbeta primers (plus 13 Jbeta primers). Clones were read by immunoSEQ multiplex PCR, and TCRdb kept only the in-frame ones, dropping some. The sample has 130,000 to 150,000 clones; roughly a tenth are singletons. This record belongs to a study of cytomegalovirus exposure and HLA in healthy donors. For the study at large: The Caucasian-associated ancestry cluster held more than 80% of 300 to 450 genotyped donors. Points from the study as a whole: Most TCRs appeared rarely, but some public TCRs recurred in many donors. Data from an earlier analysis indicated that most TCR beta V segments were productive either about 87% or about 30% of the time.

Per the germline V gene, CDR1 is ENHRY and CDR2 is SYGVKD. V lost 0 bases, J lost 10 bases, and 5 bases stayed unmatched. The CDR3 extends over 13 amino acids. The genes are TRBV10-3 and TRBJ1-1; TRBD1 matches at 7 bases. The sample was PBMCs. The sequence came from a male donor in good health and CMV-seronegative. In DNA, the CDR3 is TGTGCCATCAGTGAGTCCGGCCAGGGGGGAGCTTTCGTT. This encodes CAISESGQGGAFV.